Following are 3 T cell receptor beta chains from one sample sequenced in a study of blood T cell repertoires in COVID-19. Using immunoSEQ multiplex PCR, the repertoire was profiled, and TCRdb retains in-frame clones only, with some absent. The sample has about 190,000 clones, 70% to 90% seen once; the top ten hold around 1.1%. The specimen was peripheral blood. Source of these receptors: a man in his thirties or forties with acute or convalescent COVID-19.

V and J are TRBV20-1 and TRBJ2-2; 8 bases map to TRBD2. J lost 2 bases, V lost 6 bases, and 5 bases had no gene match. Germline CDR1 is DFQATT and CDR2 is SNEGSKA (reference sequence). CDR3 length: 14 residues. The DNA of the CDR3 is TGCAGTGCGAGTAGCGGGACAAACACCGGGGAGCTGTTTTTT. Amino acids: CSASSGTNTGELFF.

This clone appeared a few times. The same CDR3 is also encoded by other DNA sequences in this sample. The chain links TRBV6-5 to TRBJ1-2; D possibly corresponds to TRBD1 (5 bases). CDR3 length: 13 residues. Germline CDR1 is MNHEY and CDR2 is SVGAGI. With 0 bases removed from V and 8 bases from J, the gap between germline ends came to 10 bases. DNA for the CDR3: TGTGCCAGCAGTTACTCCAGGGCTGGCGGCTACACCTTC. It specifies CASSYSRAGGYTF.

This chain connects TRBV25-1 to TRBJ1-2; tentatively, D is TRBD1 (5 bases). This CDR3 has 13 amino acids. Trimming cost V 2 bases and J 4 bases, with 8 bases left between them. Germline CDR1 and CDR2: MGHDK and SYGVNS. The CDR3 sequence: CASSEDSLYGYTF. CDR3 nucleotide sequence: TGTGCCAGCAGTGAAGACAGCCTCTATGGCTACACCTTC.